These 19 T cell receptor beta chains came from one sample sequenced in a study of tissue T cells after allogeneic stem cell transplantation (dated by TCRdb to the early 2020s). The time point tag for this specimen amounts to: mouse harvest day 7 after allogeneic transplant. Mouse grafts combined 10^7 T-cell-depleted bone marrow cells with 10^6 splenic CD5+ T cells, given via tail vein injection. The library was prepared using the immunoSEQ multiplex PCR assay. Entries here come from immuneACCESS through TCRdb and include only in-frame sequences with V and J called. Some clones fail to appear in such tables; in the studies checked, an unresolved V gene covers under half of the shortfall, and the cause of the remainder is unknown. The sample table contains over 7,500 clones; only one count was recorded for roughly 45% of them. 6% to 8% of the sample lies in the top ten. Input material: gut tissue. These receptors were obtained from a female BALB/c mouse given C57BL/6 T cells with graft-versus-host disease after an allogeneic hematopoietic cell transplant.

With regard to this clone: Gene names denote mouse genes. The CDR3 end falls 1 residue outside the read, so it is completed with the germline J gene. The chain carries TRBV22 and TRBJ2-2; TRBD2 is the table's D call, not checked against the DNA. TRBV22 is tagged as a pseudogene. This CDR3 is built from 15 residues. The DNA read from the CDR3 is TGTGCCAGCAGTTGGTGGGGGGGGGACACCGGGCAGCTCTAC. It specifies CASSWWGGDTGQLY. The whole CDR3 reads CASSWWGGDTGQLYF.

Only a few counts were recorded for this clone. The gene names given are mouse names. The read falls 1 residue short of the CDR3 end, and the missing part is taken from the germline J gene. The rearrangement joins TRBV15 to TRBJ2-7, with 10 bases matching TRBD2. The CDR3 covers 13 residues. Per germline, CDR1 SGHND and CDR2 FRSKSL. Trimming removed 1 base from V and 6 bases from J; junction bases left unmatched: 0. The sequenced CDR3 bases are TGTGCCAGCAGTTTAGGGACTGGGGGTGAACAGTAC. Protein: CASSLGTGGEQY. The CDR3 in its entirety is CASSLGTGGEQYF.

Concerning this clone itself: Gene and germline names: mouse. The DNA ends 1 residue before the CDR3 does, and the rest of the CDR3 is filled in from the germline J gene. The chain joins TRBV29 to TRBJ1-3; D is ambiguous. Per the germline V gene, CDR1 is MSHET and CDR2 is SYDVDS. Trimming pared 7 bases from V and 0 bases from J, leaving 7 bases between. CDR3 length equals 13 residues. Partial CDR3 DNA: TGTGCTAGCAAGCAAGATTCTGGAAATACGCTCTAT. Translating it yields CASKQDSGNTLY. The CDR3 reads in full as CASKQDSGNTLYF. Looking up the rest from reference TRBV29 and TRBJ1-3 gives the full variable domain: DMKVTQMPRYLIKRMGENVLLECGQDMSHETMYWYRQDPGLGLQLIYISYDVDSNSEGDIPKGYRVSRKKREHFSLILDSAKTNQTSVYFCASKQDSGNTLYFGEGSRLIVV.

About this clone itself: Mouse germline and gene names are used. From the germline J gene comes the end of the CDR3, since the read stops 1 residue before it. The J gene is TRBJ1-4, the V gene TRBV16, with TRBD1 matching 8 bases. The ends lost 4 bases at V and 5 bases at J; junction bases unmatched: 0. This CDR3 region has 13 residues. CDR1 is SGHSA and CDR2 is FRNQAP in the germline V gene. The covered CDR3 bases are TGTGCAAGCAGCTGGACAGGGAACGAAAGATTATTT. Its protein is CASSWTGNERLF. In full, the CDR3 is CASSWTGNERLFF.

In regard to this clone: The listed genes are named as in mouse. The read terminates 1 residue before the CDR3 end, so the remaining end is supplied by the germline J gene. The rearrangement links TRBV22 to TRBJ2-5; TRBD1 was called by the table and not checked on the DNA. TRBV22 constitutes a pseudogene. This CDR3 spans 13 amino acids. Incomplete CDR3 DNA: TGTGCCAGCAGTTGGACAGGGGGAGACACCCAGTAC. Translation: CASSWTGGDTQY. The whole CDR3 reads CASSWTGGDTQYF.

Only a few counts were recorded for this clone. Each gene name is a mouse one. Read data end 1 residue before the CDR3 end; the end is taken from the germline J gene. The chain couples TRBV24 to TRBJ1-4, with D perhaps matching TRBD1 (5 bases). V lost 6 bases, J lost 5 bases, and 10 bases lay in between. Germline-derived CDR1 and CDR2 are KGHTA and FRNEEI. The CDR3 is made up of 13 amino acids. The part of the CDR3 DNA that was read is TGTGCCAGCAGCCAGACAGCTAACGAAAGATTATTT. This codes for CASSQTANERLF. The entire CDR3 protein is CASSQTANERLFF.

Remarks on this clone: These gene names are mouse names. From the germline J gene comes the end of the CDR3, since the read stops 1 residue before it. The chain recombines TRBV26 with TRBJ1-4; possible D gene TRBD1, 6 bases. The CDR3 runs to 13 residues. V was shortened by 6 bases and J by 3 bases, with 8 bases between the two germline ends. Germline CDR1 is KGHPV and CDR2 is FQNQEV (reference sequence). The part of the CDR3 DNA that was read is TGTGCCAGCAGACAGGGAGCCAACGAAAGATTATTT. Its protein product is CASRQGANERLF. The whole CDR3 sequence is CASRQGANERLFF.

About this clone: All gene names here are mouse names. Coverage ceases 1 residue before the CDR3 finishes, and the germline J gene fills in the end. Other DNA sequences within the sample encode an identical CDR3. The chain joins TRBV26 to TRBJ2-2; 10 bases line up with TRBD1. J lost 3 bases, V lost 4 bases, and 2 bases had no gene match. There are 15 residues in the CDR3. CDR1 is KGHPV, CDR2 FQNQEV, per germline (reference sequence). The part of the CDR3 DNA that was read is TGTGCCAGCAGTCGACAGGGGGCGGACACCGGGCAGCTCTAC. Amino acid sequence: CASSRQGADTGQLY. The entire CDR3 sequence reads CASSRQGADTGQLYF.

This clone occurred once. Each gene name is a mouse one. Read sequence stops 1 residue before the CDR3 end, and the germline J gene provides the missing end. The rearrangement joins TRBV3 to TRBJ2-4; D is unresolved. The CDR3 is 12 amino acids. With 4 bases removed from V and 0 bases from J, the gap between germline ends came to 2 bases. Germline V gene sequence: CDR1 SNHLY, CDR2 FYNGKV (reference sequence). CDR3 region: CASSYSQNTLYF. CDR3 DNA, as far as it was read: TGTGCCAGCAGCTATAGTCAAAACACCTTGTAC.

On this clone itself: Gene names and germline refer to mouse. The read ends 1 residue shy of where the CDR3 ends; the end is completed using the germline J gene. This chain uses TRBV23 with TRBJ2-4; the table's D call of TRBD2 was not tested on the DNA. Germline V gene sequence: CDR1 KGHTA, CDR2 FQNQQP. The CDR3 loop spans 12 amino acids. This CDR3 reads CSSSDWGNTLYF. The part of the CDR3 DNA that was read is TGCTCCAGCAGCGACTGGGGAAACACCTTGTAC.

This clone was recorded only once. Gene names follow the mouse nomenclature. Read data end 1 residue before the CDR3 end; the end is taken from the germline J gene. The chain has TRBV31 and TRBJ2-7; perhaps TRBD1 as D (6 bases). In germline, CDR1 is GKSSPN, CDR2 SITVG. The CDR3 has 13 residues. Trimming shortened V by 0 bases and J by 7 bases, and 13 bases separated the two germline ends. The DNA read from the CDR3 is TGTGCCTGGAGTCTAGGCAGGGGTGGGGAACAGTAC. It encodes CAWSLGRGGEQY. The whole CDR3 is CAWSLGRGGEQYF. The variable domain in full, with the rest retrieved from reference TRBV31 and TRBJ2-7, is AQTIHQWPVAEIKAVGSPLSLGCTIKGKSSPNLYWYWQATGGTLQQLFYSITVGQVESVVQLNLSASRPKDDQFILSTEKLLLSHSGFYLCAWSLGRGGEQYFGPGTRLTVL.

This clone rates as medium-sized. Mouse gene names and germline throughout. From the germline J gene comes the end of the CDR3, since the read stops 1 residue before it. V is TRBV13-2 and J is TRBJ2-7, with TRBD1 matching over 7 bases. The junction had 4 bases not matched to a gene; V was cut back by 3 bases and J by 4 bases. Germline lookup yields CDR1 NNHNN and CDR2 SYGAGS (reference sequence). The CDR3 is 13 residues long. The CDR3 sequence is CASGGGQLYEQYF. Partial CDR3 DNA: TGTGCCAGCGGTGGGGGACAGCTTTATGAACAGTAC.

Details on this clone: Gene names are the mouse ones. Read coverage stops 1 residue before the CDR3 terminus; the germline J gene supplies the remainder. V gene TRBV3 combines with J gene TRBJ1-4; D unresolved. CDR1 SNHLY and CDR2 FYNGKV come from the germline V gene (reference sequence). The CDR3 extends over 13 amino acids. Trimming left V 5 bases short and J 6 bases short, with 10 bases between. CDR3 amino acids: CASSPRGHERLFF. CDR3 DNA (partial): TGTGCCAGCAGCCCTCGCGGGCACGAAAGATTATTT.

As to this clone: The gene symbols are mouse symbols. CDR3 region: CASSPQGASDYTF. The CDR3 DNA, read in part, is TGTGCCAGCTCTCCACAGGGTGCCTCCGACTACACC. The genes are TRBV12-2 and TRBJ1-2, with a possible D match to TRBD1 (6 bases). With the read ending 1 residue before the CDR3 end, the germline J gene is used to fill in that end. Germline CDR1 reads SGHLS; CDR2 reads HYDKME. CDR3 length: 13 amino acids. V was clipped by 2 bases and J by 4 bases, with 10 bases between them.

The sample holds a few counts of this clone. Mouse germline and gene names are used. The CDR3 is cut off 1 residue early in the read; its end comes from the germline J gene. V and J are TRBV26 and TRBJ1-1, with unresolved D. Trimming took off 0 bases at V and 6 bases at J, with 5 bases between the two ends. The germline V gene encodes CDR1 KGHPV and CDR2 FQNQEV (reference sequence). The CDR3 runs 12 residues. CDR3 sequence: CASSLSGSEVFF. CDR3 DNA, as far as it was read: TGTGCCAGCAGTCTGTCAGGGTCAGAAGTCTTC.

As to this clone: Gene names are the mouse ones. The read is 1 residue too short to cover the CDR3 end, so that end is filled in from the germline J gene. The chain carries TRBV26 and TRBJ2-7; 9 positions agree with TRBD2. The CDR3 covers 14 residues. CDR1 and CDR2 (germline): KGHPV, FQNQEV (reference sequence). V dropped 3 bases and J dropped 7; count of bases not matched to a gene: 7. The chain's CDR3 is CASSLYGGALEQYF. The covered CDR3 bases are TGTGCCAGCAGTCTTTATGGGGGGGCGCTAGAACAGTAC. Supplemented by reference TRBV26 and TRBJ2-7, the full variable domain reads NSKVIQTPRYLVKGQGQKAKMRCIPEKGHPVVFWYQQNKNNEFKFLINFQNQEVLQQIDMTEKRFSAECPSNSPCSLEIQSSEAGDSALYLCASSLYGGALEQYFGPGTRLTVL.

Points on this clone: Any gene name here is a mouse gene name. The read gets to within 1 residue of the CDR3 end, and the germline J gene fills in the rest. This sequence joins TRBV26 and TRBJ1-2; D is perhaps TRBD1 (6 bases). This CDR3 has 15 amino acids. Trimming shortened V by 4 bases and J by 0 bases, and 12 bases separated the two germline ends. Germline-derived CDR1 and CDR2 are KGHPV and FQNQEV (reference sequence). Incomplete CDR3 DNA: TGTGCCAGCAGTCCCTACAGGGTTGCAAACTCCGACTACACC. It is translated as CASSPYRVANSDYT. The whole CDR3 sequence reads CASSPYRVANSDYTF.

This clone was counted a few times. Genes here carry mouse names. The read ends 1 residue shy of where the CDR3 ends; the end is completed using the germline J gene. The chain is built from TRBV26 and TRBJ1-3, with 7 bases matching TRBD1. From germline, CDR1 is KGHPV and CDR2 FQNQEV (reference sequence). J gave up 2 bases and V 6 bases, and 1 base lay outside the gene matches. The CDR3 runs 13 residues. The CDR3 bases that were read are TGTGCCAGCAGGACAGGGCCTGGAAATACGCTCTAT. Its protein is CASRTGPGNTLY. The entire CDR3 protein reads CASRTGPGNTLYF.

Concerning this clone itself: Gene names denote mouse genes. The sequence runs out 1 residue before the end of the CDR3; the remainder is reconstructed from the germline J gene. The chain recombines TRBV26 with TRBJ1-3, with 10 nucleotides matching TRBD1. Germline V gene lookup returns CDR1 KGHPV and CDR2 FQNQEV (reference sequence). Germline trimming cut 6 bases from V and 0 bases from J; bases unmatched to any gene: 2. The CDR3 runs 15 residues. The covered CDR3 bases are TGTGCCAGCAGCCGGACAGGGGGTTCTGGAAATACGCTCTAT. Amino acid sequence: CASSRTGGSGNTLY. The complete CDR3 sequence is CASSRTGGSGNTLYF.